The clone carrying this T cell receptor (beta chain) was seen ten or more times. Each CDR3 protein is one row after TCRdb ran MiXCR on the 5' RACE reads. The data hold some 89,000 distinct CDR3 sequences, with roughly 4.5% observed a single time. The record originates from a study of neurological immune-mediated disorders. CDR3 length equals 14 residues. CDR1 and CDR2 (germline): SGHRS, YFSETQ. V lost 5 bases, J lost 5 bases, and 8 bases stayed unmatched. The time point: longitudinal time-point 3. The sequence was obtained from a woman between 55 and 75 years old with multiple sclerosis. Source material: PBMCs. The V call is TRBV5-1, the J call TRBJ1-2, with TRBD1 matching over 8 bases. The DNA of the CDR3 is TGCGCCAGCAGTTCCGGACAGGGCTTTTATGGCTACACCTTC. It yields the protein CASSSGQGFYGYTF.